This T cell receptor (beta chain) was observed in a study of blood T cell repertoires in COVID-19. At the level of the study: Acute and convalescent COVID-19 samples came from the United States, Italy and Spain. Sources were T cells, B-cell-depleted T cells, or PBMCs; the material itself was cDNA or gDNA.

Between the trimmed V and J ends, which lost 8 bases and 0 bases, there was a span of 14 bases. Germline CDR1 is SGHVS and CDR2 is FQNEAQ. This CDR3 spans 15 amino acids. Per the original data handling: Amplification from reference gene primers served as the basis for estimated nucleated cell counts. Some clones are missing from TCRdb's copy, which holds only in-frame ones; the method was immunoSEQ multiplex PCR. V, J and clone size derive from that table, while D and trimming were established from the DNA sequence. The sample lists about 59,000 clones, approximately 81% occurring once. Sequencing used peripheral blood. This clonotype originated in a woman aged 80 or over with active or convalescent COVID-19. This sequence joins TRBV7-8 and TRBJ1-3; possible D gene TRBD1, 5 bases. The CDR3 is CASFQQGASGNTIYF. Here the CDR3 DNA reads TGTGCCAGCTTTCAGCAGGGCGCCTCTGGAAACACCATATATTTT.